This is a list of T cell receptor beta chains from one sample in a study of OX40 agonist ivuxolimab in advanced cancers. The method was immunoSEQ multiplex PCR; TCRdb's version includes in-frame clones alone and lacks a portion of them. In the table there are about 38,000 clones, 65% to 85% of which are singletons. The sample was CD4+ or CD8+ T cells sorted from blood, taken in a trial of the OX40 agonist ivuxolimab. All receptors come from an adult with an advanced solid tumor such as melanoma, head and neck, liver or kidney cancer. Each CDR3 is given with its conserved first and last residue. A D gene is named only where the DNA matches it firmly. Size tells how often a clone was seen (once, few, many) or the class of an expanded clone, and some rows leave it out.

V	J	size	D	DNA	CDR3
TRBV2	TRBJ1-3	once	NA	TGTGCCAGCAGGTCAGGGAGCTCTGGAAACACCATATATTTT	CASRSGSSGNTIYF
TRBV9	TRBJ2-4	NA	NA	TGTGCCAGCAGCGTGGGAAACCTCGGGAACATTCAGTACTTC	CASSVGNLGNIQYF
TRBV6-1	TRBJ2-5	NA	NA	TGTGCCAGCAGTGCGACAGACCAAGAGACCCAGTACTTC	CASSATDQETQYF
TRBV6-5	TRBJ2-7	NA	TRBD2	TGTGCCAGCAGCTTCGGACTAGCGGGGGTCTACGAGCAGTACTTC	CASSFGLAGVYEQYF
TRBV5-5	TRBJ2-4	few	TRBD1	TGTGCCAGCAGCCACCCCGACAGGGGGAAAGACAAAAACATTCAGTACTTC	CASSHPDRGKDKNIQYF
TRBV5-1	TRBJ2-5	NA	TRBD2	TGCGCCAGCACCCCGGCGGGGACTAACCAAGAGACCCAGTACTTC	CASTPAGTNQETQYF
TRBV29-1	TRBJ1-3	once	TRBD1	TGCAGCGTTGCAGGGGGCGGTTCTGGAAACACCATATATTTT	CSVAGGGSGNTIYF
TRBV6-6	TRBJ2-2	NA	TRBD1	TGTGCCAGCAGTTACTCGGACAGGGGAGGAACCGGGGAGCTGTTTTTT	CASSYSDRGGTGELFF
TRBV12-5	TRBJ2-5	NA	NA	TGTGCTAGTGGTCACTCAACCATGAGCGAGACCCAGTACTTC	CASGHSTMSETQYF
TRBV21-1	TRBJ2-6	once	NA	TGTGCCAGCAGCAAAAGGATATCAGGCGCCTCTGGGGCCAACGTCCTGACTTTC	CASSKRISGASGANVLTF
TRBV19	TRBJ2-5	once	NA	TGTGCCAGTAGTATGGGGGACTTCACATACTTC	CASSMGDFTYF
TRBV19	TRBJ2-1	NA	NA	TGTGCCAGTAGTATAGTGGAAGCACGGTCCTACAATGAGCAGTTCTTC	CASSIVEARSYNEQFF
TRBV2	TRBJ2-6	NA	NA	TGTGCCAGCAGTGAGTATAGCAGGGCGTACGGGGCCAACGTCCTGACTTTC	CASSEYSRAYGANVLTF
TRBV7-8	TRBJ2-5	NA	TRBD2	TGTGCCAGCAGCTTAGGACTAGCGGGGGGGTTCCAGTACTTC	CASSLGLAGGFQYF
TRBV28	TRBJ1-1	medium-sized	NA	TGTGCCAGCAGTTACAGGGAGGCTTTCTTT	CASSYREAFF
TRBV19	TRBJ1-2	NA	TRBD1	TGTGCCCTAGGACAGGGGGCTAACTATGGCTACACCTTC	CALGQGANYGYTF
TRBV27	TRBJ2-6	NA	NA	TGTGCCAGCAGTCCCAGCGGGGCCAACGTCCTGACTTTC	CASSPSGANVLTF
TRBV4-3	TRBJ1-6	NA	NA	TGCGCCAGCAGCCAAGATCTTGGTAATTCACCCCTCCACTTT	CASSQDLGNSPLHF
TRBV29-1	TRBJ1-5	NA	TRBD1	TGCAGCGTTACGATCGCGACAGGGCTTGGATTCGATCAGCCCCAGCATTTT	CSVTIATGLGFDQPQHF
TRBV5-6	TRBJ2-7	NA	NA	TGTGCCAGCAGCTTGGGGACAGCAACCTACGAGCAGTACTTC	CASSLGTATYEQYF
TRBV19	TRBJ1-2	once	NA	TGTGCCAGTAGTATAGATGGAGGGGGCTATGGCTACACCTTC	CASSIDGGGYGYTF
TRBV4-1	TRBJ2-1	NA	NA	TGCGCCAGCAGCCAGTCGGGGGCCTTAAGCAATGAGCAGTTCTTC	CASSQSGALSNEQFF
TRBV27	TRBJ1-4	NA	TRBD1	TGTGCCAGCAAGCCGACAGGGGGAAATGAAAAACTGTTTTTT	CASKPTGGNEKLFF
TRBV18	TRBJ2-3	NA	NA	TGTGCCAGCTCACAACCAGGGGATACGCAGTATTTT	CASSQPGDTQYF
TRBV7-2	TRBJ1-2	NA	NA	TGTGCCAGCAGCTTAATGGAGGGGCTCTATGGCTACACCTTC	CASSLMEGLYGYTF
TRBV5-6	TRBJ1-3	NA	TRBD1	TGTGCCAGCATCCTGGACAGGCCCTTCCAAGTCTCTGGAAACACCATATATTTT	CASILDRPFQVSGNTIYF
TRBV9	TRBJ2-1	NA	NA	TGTGCCAGCAGCGTAGCTACGTACAATGAGCAGTTCTTC	CASSVATYNEQFF